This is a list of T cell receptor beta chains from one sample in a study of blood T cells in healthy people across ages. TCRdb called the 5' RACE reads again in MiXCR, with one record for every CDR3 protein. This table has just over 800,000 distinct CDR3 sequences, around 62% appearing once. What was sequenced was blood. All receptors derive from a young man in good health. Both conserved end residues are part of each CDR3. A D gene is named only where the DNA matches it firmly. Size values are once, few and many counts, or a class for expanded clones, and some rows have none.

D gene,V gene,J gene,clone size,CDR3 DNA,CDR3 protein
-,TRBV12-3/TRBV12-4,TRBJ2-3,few,TGTGCCAGCAGTTCCCGGGACAGCACAGATACGCAGTATTTT,CASSSRDSTDTQYF
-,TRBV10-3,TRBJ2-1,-,TGTGCCATCAGCTCCGGGACATCCTCCTACAATGAGCAGTTCTTC,CAISSGTSSYNEQFF
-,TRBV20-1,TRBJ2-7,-,TGCAGTGCTTTCCAAAGCGGCCCAGGGCCCCAGTACTTC,CSAFQSGPGPQYF
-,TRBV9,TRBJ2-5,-,TGTGCCAGCAGCGTAGGAGGGGCGGGAGAGACCCAGTACTTC,CASSVGGAGETQYF
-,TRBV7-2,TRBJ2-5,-,TGTGCCAGCAGTGCTCCCCCGGAAGAGACCCAGTACTTC,CASSAPPEETQYF
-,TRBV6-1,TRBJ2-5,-,TGTGCCAGCAGTGAAGTCATCTTTCGGACGGGAGAGACCCAGTACTTC,CASSEVIFRTGETQYF
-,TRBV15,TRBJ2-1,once,TGTGCCACCAGCAGGATCAGGGAAGCTGAGCAGTTCTTC,CATSRIREAEQFF
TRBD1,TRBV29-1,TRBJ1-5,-,TGCAGCGTTGGGGACAGGGGTCCCCAGCATTTT,CSVGDRGPQHF
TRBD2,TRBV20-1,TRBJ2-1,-,TGCAGTGCCACAGACCCTAGCGGGCCGAGCTCCTACAATGAGCAGTTCTTC,CSATDPSGPSSYNEQFF
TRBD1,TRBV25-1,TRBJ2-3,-,TGTGCCAGCAATCCCAGGGGACAGTCGGATACGCAGTATTTT,CASNPRGQSDTQYF
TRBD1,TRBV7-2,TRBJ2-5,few,TGTGCCAGCAGCCACCTGCGGAGGACAGGGGATTGGGAGACCCAGTACTTC,CASSHLRRTGDWETQYF
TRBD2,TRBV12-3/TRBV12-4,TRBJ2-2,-,TGTGCCAGCAGCTCGCAGACTAGCGGGTTCGCCGGGGAGCTGTTTTTT,CASSSQTSGFAGELFF
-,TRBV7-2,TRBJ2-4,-,TGTGCCAGTCGCCGGGGGGCCGTTGGAGATACGCAGTACTTC,CASRRGAVGDTQYF
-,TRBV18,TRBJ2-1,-,TGTGCCAGCTCCAGGCAGGGTAACAGTGAGCAGTTCTTC,CASSRQGNSEQFF
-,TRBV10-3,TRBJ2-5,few,TGTGCCATCAAAGGAGAAGAGACCCAGTACTTC,CAIKGEETQYF
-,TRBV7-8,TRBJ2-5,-,TGTGCCAGCAGCTCCCCACCGGACAGCCTCCAAGAGGCCCAGTACTTC,CASSSPPDSLQEAQYF
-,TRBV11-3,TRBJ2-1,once,TGTGCCAGCAGCTTTGACTCTGGCTCCTACAATGAGCAGTTCTTC,CASSFDSGSYNEQFF
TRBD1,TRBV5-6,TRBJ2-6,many,TGTGCCACTCAGGGGGTCTCTGGGGCCAACGTCCTGACTTTC,CATQGVSGANVLTF
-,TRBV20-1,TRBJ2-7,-,TGCAGTGCTAGAGATCCGGTCAAATACGAGCAGTACTTC,CSARDPVKYEQYF
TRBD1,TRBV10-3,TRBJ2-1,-,TGTGCCATCACCCTGACAGGGAAGGTCAATGAGCAGTTCTTC,CAITLTGKVNEQFF
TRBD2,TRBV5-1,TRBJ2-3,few,TGCGCCAGCAGCTTGGTGGCAGCGGGGGTTGGAGATACGCAGTATTTT,CASSLVAAGVGDTQYF
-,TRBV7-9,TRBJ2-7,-,TGTGCCAGCAGCTTTGGCAGGTCCCAGGACGAGCAGTACTTC,CASSFGRSQDEQYF
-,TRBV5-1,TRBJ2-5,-,TGCGCCAGCAGCTTGGGGGAGTGGCAAGAGACCCAGTACTTC,CASSLGEWQETQYF
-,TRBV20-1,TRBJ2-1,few,TGCAGTGCTAGAGACGAGGGGTTATACAATGAGCAGTTCTTC,CSARDEGLYNEQFF
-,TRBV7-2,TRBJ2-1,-,TGTGCCAGCAGCTTAGCATCGCGTTCCTACAATGAGCAGTTCTTC,CASSLASRSYNEQFF
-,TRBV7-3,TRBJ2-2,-,TGTGCCAGCAGCTTACGGGACCGCGGGGAGCTGTTTTTT,CASSLRDRGELFF
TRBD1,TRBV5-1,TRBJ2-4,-,TGCGCCAGCAGCCCTAGGACAGGGGCGGACAAAAACATTCAGTACTTC,CASSPRTGADKNIQYF
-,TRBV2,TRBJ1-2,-,TGTGCCAGCATCCCGATAAGGGGAACCTACACCTTC,CASIPIRGTYTF
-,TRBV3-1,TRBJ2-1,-,TGTGCCAGCAGCCAAGACGCGTTCGCGGGCAATGAGCAGTTCTTC,CASSQDAFAGNEQFF
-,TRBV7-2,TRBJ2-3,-,TGTGCCAGCAGCGAAATCTGGTGGGGGGCGAGCACAGATACGCAGTATTTT,CASSEIWWGASTDTQYF
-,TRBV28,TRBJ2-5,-,TGTGCCAGCAGCCCCCGGCCGAGTTTCGAGACCCAGTACTTC,CASSPRPSFETQYF
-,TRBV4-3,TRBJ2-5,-,TGCGCCAGCAGCCAGGGCCCAGCTTCAAAGGAGACCCAGTACTTC,CASSQGPASKETQYF
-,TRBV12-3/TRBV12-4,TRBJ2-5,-,TGTACCGGCAGCTTCGGACGGTTCCAAGAGACCCAGTACTTC,CTGSFGRFQETQYF
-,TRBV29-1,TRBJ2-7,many,TGCAGCGTTGATTCGGGCTACGAGCAGTACTTC,CSVDSGYEQYF
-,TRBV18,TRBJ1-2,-,TGTGCCAGCTCACCACCGGTGGGGGTGAGCTATGGCTACACCTTC,CASSPPVGVSYGYTF
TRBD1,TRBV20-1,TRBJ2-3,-,TGCAGTGCTAGAGGGCAGGACAGGGACAAACTTCCCCTTCCCACAGATACGCAGTATTTT,CSARGQDRDKLPLPTDTQYF
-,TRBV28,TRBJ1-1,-,TGTGCCAGCAGTTCCGCAGCCGGGGCATTGAACACTGAAGCTTTCTTT,CASSSAAGALNTEAFF
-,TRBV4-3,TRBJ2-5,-,TGCGCCAGCAGCCAAGTATATTCGGGACACACCTACAATGAGCAGTACTTC,CASSQVYSGHTYNEQYF
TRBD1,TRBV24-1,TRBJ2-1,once,TGTGCCACCAGTGATGTTGGGACAGGGATTCATGAGCAGTTCTTC,CATSDVGTGIHEQFF
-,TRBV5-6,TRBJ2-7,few,TGTGCCAGCAGCTTGAATGATCTTATGCACGAGCAGTACTTC,CASSLNDLMHEQYF
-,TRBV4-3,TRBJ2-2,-,TGCGCCAGCAGCCGCGAGGGGGCCGGGGAGCTGTTTTTT,CASSREGAGELFF